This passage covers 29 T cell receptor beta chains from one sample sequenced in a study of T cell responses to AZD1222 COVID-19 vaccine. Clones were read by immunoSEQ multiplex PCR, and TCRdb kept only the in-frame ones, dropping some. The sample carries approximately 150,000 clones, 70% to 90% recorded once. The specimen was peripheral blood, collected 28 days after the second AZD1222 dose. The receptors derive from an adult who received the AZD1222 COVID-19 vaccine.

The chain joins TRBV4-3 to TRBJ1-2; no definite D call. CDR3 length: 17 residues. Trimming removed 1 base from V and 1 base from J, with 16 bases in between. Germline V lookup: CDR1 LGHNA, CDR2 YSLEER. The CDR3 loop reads CASSQVASVLFNYGYTF. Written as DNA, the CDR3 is TGCGCCAGCAGCCAAGTGGCGTCCGTGCTATTTAACTATGGCTACACCTTC.

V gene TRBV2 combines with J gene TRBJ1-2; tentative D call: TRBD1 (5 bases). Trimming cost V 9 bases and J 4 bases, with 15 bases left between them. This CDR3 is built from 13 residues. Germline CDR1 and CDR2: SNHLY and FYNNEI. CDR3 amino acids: CARADIPLYGYTF. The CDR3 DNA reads TGTGCCAGAGCGGACATTCCCCTCTATGGCTACACCTTC.

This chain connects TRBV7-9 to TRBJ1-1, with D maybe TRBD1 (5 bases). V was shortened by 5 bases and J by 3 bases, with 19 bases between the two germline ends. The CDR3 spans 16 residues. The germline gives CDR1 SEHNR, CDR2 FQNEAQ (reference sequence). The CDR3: CASSPLGGRMDTEAFF. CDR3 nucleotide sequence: TGTGCCAGCAGCCCCCTCGGGGGGAGGATGGACACTGAAGCTTTCTTT.

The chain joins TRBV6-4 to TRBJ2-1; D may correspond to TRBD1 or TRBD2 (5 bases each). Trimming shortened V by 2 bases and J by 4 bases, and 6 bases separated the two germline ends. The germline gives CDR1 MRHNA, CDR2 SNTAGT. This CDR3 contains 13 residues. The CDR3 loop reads CASSDEGYNEQFF. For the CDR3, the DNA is TGTGCCAGCAGTGACGAGGGGTACAATGAGCAGTTCTTC.

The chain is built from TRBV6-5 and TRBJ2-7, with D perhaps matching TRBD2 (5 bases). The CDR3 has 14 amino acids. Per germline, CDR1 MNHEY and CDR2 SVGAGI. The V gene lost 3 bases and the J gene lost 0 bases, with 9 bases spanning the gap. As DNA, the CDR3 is TGTGCCAGCAGTTATCAAGGGAGCTCCTACGAGCAGTACTTC. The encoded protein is CASSYQGSSYEQYF.

The CDR3 is CASTGPSYNEQFF. The CDR3 DNA reads as TGTGCTTCGACAGGACCGTCCTACAATGAGCAGTTCTTC. The chain uses TRBV6-5 and TRBJ2-1, with D perhaps TRBD1 (6 bases). The CDR3 sequence is 13 residues long. The germline V gene has CDR1 MNHEY and CDR2 SVGAGI.

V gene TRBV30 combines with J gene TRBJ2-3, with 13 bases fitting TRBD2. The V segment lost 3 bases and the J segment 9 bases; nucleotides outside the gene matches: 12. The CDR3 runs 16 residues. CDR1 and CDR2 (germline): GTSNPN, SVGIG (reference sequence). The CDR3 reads CAWRPRLAGGLPTQYF. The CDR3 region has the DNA TGTGCCTGGAGGCCGAGACTAGCGGGGGGCCTACCGACGCAGTATTTT.

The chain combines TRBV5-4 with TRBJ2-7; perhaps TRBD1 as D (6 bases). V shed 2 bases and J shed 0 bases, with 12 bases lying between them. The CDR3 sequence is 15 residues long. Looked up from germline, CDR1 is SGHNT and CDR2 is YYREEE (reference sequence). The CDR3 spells CASSLSPTGSYEQYF. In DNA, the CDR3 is TGTGCCAGCAGCTTATCCCCGACAGGCTCCTACGAGCAGTACTTC.

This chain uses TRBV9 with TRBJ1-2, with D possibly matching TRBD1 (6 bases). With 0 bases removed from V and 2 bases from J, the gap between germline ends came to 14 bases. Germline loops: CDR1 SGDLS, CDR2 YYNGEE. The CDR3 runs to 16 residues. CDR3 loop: CASSVGAGGANYGYTF. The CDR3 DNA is TGTGCCAGCAGCGTAGGGGCTGGGGGCGCGAACTATGGCTACACCTTC.

The CDR3 is CASSDYWSSYEQYF. In nucleotides, the CDR3 is TGTGCCAGCAGCGACTACTGGAGCTCCTACGAGCAGTACTTC. This chain joins TRBV5-5 and TRBJ2-7, with D perhaps TRBD2 (5 bases). Looked up from germline, CDR1 is SGHKS and CDR2 is YYEKEE (reference sequence). Trimming left V 4 bases short and J 0 bases short, with 11 bases between. This CDR3 contains 14 residues.

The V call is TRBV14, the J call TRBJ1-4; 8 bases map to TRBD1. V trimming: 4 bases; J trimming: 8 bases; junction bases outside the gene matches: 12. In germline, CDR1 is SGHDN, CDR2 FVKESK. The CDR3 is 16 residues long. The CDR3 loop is CASSRIQDRGGEKLFF. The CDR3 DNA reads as TGTGCCAGCAGCCGCATACAAGACAGGGGTGGAGAAAAACTGTTTTTT.

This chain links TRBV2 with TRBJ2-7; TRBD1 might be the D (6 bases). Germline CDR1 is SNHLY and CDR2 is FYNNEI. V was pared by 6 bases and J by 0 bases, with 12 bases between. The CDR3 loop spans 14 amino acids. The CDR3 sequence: CASRRQVSSYEQYF. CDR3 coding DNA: TGTGCCAGCAGACGACAGGTTAGCTCCTACGAGCAGTACTTC.

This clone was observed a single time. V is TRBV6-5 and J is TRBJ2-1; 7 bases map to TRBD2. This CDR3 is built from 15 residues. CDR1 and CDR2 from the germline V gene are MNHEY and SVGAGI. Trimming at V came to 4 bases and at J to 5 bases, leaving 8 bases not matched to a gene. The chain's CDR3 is CASSSWGGGNNEQFF. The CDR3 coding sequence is TGTGCCAGCAGTTCCTGGGGGGGTGGTAACAATGAGCAGTTCTTC.

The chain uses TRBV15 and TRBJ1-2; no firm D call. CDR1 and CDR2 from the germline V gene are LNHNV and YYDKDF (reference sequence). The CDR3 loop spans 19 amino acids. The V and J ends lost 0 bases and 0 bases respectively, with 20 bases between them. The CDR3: CATSRDYSQRLTSNYGYTF. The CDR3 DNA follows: TGTGCCACCAGCAGAGATTACAGCCAGAGACTCACGTCTAACTATGGCTACACCTTC. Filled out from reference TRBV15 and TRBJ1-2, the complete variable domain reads DAMVIQNPRYQVTQFGKPVTLSCSQTLNHNVMYWYQQKSSQAPKLLFHYYDKDFNNEADTPDNFQSRRPNTSFCFLDIRSPGLGDTAMYLCATSRDYSQRLTSNYGYTFGSGTRLTVV.

CDR3 protein: CASSPAGPGANTEAFF. DNA of the CDR3: TGTGCCAGCTCACCAGCTGGTCCAGGGGCGAACACTGAAGCTTTCTTT. The V call is TRBV18, the J call TRBJ1-1; tentatively, D is TRBD1 (6 bases). CDR1 and CDR2 from the germline V gene are KGHSH and LQKENI. V was trimmed by 2 bases and J by 1 base, leaving 14 bases between them. The CDR3 consists of 16 residues.

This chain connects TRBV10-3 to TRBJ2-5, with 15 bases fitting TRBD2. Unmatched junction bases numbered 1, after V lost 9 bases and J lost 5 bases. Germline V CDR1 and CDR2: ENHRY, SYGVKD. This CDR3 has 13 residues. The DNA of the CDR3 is TGTGCCATTGGACTAGCGGGGGGGGAGACCCAGTACTTC. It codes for CAIGLAGGETQYF.

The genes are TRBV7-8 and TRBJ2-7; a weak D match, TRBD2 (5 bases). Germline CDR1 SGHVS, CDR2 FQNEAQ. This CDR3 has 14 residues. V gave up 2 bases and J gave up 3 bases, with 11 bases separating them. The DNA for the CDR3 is TGTGCCAGCAGCTTAAACCGGGCGGGCTACGAGCAGTACTTC. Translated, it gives CASSLNRAGYEQYF.

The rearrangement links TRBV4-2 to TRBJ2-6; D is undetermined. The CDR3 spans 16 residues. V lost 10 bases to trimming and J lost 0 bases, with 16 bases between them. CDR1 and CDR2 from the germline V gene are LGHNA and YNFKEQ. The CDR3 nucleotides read TGTGCCACCGCCGGTGACGGAGCCTCTGGGGCCAACGTCCTGACTTTC. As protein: CATAGDGASGANVLTF.

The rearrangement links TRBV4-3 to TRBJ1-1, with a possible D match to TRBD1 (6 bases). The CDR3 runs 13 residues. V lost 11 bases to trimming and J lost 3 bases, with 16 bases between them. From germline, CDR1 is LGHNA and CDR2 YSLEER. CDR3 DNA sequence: TGCGCCGCGGGGAGGGGGTTGGACACTGAAGCTTTCTTT. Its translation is CAAGRGLDTEAFF.

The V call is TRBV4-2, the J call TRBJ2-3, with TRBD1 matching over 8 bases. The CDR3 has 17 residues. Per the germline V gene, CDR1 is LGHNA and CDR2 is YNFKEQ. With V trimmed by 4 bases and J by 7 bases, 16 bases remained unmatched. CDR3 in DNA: TGTGCCAGCAGCCCCTCTCCAGGGGGCTCAGAGATAAATACGCAGTATTTT. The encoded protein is CASSPSPGGSEINTQYF.

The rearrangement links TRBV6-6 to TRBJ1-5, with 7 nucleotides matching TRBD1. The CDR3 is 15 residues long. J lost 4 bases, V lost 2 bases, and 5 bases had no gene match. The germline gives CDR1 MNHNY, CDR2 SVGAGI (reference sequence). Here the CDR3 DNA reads TGTGCCAGCAGTTACCGTGGGGACAGAAATCAGCCCCAGCATTTT. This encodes CASSYRGDRNQPQHF.

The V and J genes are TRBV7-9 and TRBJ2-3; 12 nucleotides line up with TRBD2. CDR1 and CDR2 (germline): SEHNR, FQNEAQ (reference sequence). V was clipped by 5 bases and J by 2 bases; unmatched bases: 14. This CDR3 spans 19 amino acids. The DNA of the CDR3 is TGTGCCAGCAGCCCAGAGCTAGCGGGGGGGCCGATAGTCACAGATACGCAGTATTTT. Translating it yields CASSPELAGGPIVTDTQYF. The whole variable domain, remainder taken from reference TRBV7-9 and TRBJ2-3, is DTGVSQNPRHKITKRGQNVTFRCDPISEHNRLYWYRQTLGQGPEFLTYFQNEAQLEKSRLLSDRFSAERPKGSFSTLEIQRTEQGDSAMYLCASSPELAGGPIVTDTQYFGPGTRLTVL.

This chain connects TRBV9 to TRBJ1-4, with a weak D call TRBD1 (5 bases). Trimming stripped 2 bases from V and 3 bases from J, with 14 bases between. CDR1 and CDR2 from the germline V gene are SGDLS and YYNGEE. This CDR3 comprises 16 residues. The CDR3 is CASSVGEFLANEKLFF. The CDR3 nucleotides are TGTGCCAGCAGCGTGGGGGAGTTTCTGGCTAATGAAAAACTGTTTTTT.

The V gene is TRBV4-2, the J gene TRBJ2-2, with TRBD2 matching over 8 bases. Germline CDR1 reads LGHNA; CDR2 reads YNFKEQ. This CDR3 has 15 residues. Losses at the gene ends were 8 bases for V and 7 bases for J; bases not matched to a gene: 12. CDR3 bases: TGTGCCAGCGCCGCGGGAGGCCTACAACTCGGGGAGCTGTTTTTT. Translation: CASAAGGLQLGELFF.

The CDR3 DNA is TGTGCCAGCAGCCTTCTGGTGGGGGGCGGAACAGATACGCAGTATTTT. Residues: CASSLLVGGGTDTQYF. The rearrangement links TRBV5-4 to TRBJ2-3; TRBD1 or TRBD2 may be the D gene (6 bases each). Trimming took off 4 bases at V and 3 bases at J, with 18 bases between the two ends. Germline V gene data show CDR1 as SGHNT and CDR2 as YYREEE (reference sequence). The CDR3 has 16 residues.

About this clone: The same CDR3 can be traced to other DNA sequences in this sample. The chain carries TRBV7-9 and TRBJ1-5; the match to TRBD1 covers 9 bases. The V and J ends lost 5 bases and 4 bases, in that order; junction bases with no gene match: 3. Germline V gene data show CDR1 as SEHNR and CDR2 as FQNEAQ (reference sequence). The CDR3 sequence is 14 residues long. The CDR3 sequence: CASSLGQGNQPQHF. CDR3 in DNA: TGTGCCAGCAGCCTGGGACAGGGTAATCAGCCCCAGCATTTT.

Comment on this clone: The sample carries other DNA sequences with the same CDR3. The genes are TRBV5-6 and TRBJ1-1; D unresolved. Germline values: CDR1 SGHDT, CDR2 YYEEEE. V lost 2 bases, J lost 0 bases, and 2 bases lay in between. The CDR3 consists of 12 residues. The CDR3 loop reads CASSLLNTEAFF. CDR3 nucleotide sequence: TGTGCCAGCAGCTTACTGAACACTGAAGCTTTCTTT. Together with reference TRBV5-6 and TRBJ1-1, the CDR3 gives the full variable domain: DAGVTQSPTHLIKTRGQQVTLRCSPKSGHDTVSWYQQALGQGPQFIFQYYEEEERQRGNFPDRFSGHQFPNYSSELNVNALLLGDSALYLCASSLLNTEAFFGQGTRLTVV.

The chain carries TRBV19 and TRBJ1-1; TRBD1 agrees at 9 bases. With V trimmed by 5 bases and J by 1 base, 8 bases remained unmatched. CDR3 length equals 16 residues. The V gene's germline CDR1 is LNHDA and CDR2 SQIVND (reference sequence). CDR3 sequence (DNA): TGTGCCAGTAGTTACGGACAGGGGTCCCCGAACACTGAAGCTTTCTTT. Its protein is CASSYGQGSPNTEAFF.

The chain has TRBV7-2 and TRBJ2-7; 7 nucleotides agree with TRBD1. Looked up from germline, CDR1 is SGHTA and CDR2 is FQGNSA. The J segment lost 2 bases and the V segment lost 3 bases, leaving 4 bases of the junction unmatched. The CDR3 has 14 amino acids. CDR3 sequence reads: CASSLSTGTYEQYF. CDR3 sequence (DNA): TGTGCCAGCAGCTTGTCGACAGGGACCTACGAGCAGTACTTC.